This TCR beta chain comes out of a study of early T cells in non-severe SARS-CoV-2 infection. Study-level background: Unpaired chains resulted from sequencing bulk RNA of unsorted whole blood.

The CDR3 totals 16 residues. The V end was cut by 1 base, the J end by 7 bases, with 14 bases between. Germline-derived CDR1 and CDR2 are MGHDK and SYGVNS. With respect to this clonotype: What it binds is unknown.

The library protocol tagged individual cDNA molecules with unique molecular identifiers. Each CDR3 protein is one row after TCRdb ran MiXCR on the 5' RACE reads. This table has just under 60,000 distinct CDR3 sequences, 6.5% to 8.5% appearing once. Findings and caveats of the study: Anti-spike CD8 responses were favored by VDJdb matching, which missed private and CD4 specificities.

The sample was whole blood. This chain links TRBV25-1 with TRBJ1-6, with unresolved D. This receptor was identified in an adult who was a healthcare worker with PCR-confirmed SARS-CoV-2 infection or an uninfected control (not recorded which). CDR3 DNA sequence: TGTGCCAGCAGTGAATTAATGGCAGGCGAAAATTCACCCCTCCACTTT. This encodes CASSELMAGENSPLHF.